This T cell receptor beta chain appears in the sequencing data of a study of T cells after yellow fever vaccination. At the level of the study: With SMART-Seq v4 Ultra Low Input, the fractions containing low cell numbers were prepared. General study results and limits: The secondary T-cell response peaked on day 5, not day 15, but was weaker. Among primary-vaccination clones, most reappeared after the booster, at 95% to 96% for CD4 and 85% to 90% for CD8.

In making TCR cDNA, 5'RACE template switching added a universal primer site and UMIs to it. TCRdb itself ran the 5' RACE reads through MiXCR, one entry per CDR3 protein. The repertoire holds about 400,000 distinct CDR3 sequences, with 6.2% as singletons. This clonotype was detected only a few times. The target antigen is unknown. This CDR3 region has 13 residues. V shed 2 bases and J shed 5 bases, with 10 bases lying between them. CDR1 SGHRS and CDR2 YFSETQ come from the germline V gene. The source is a man younger than 40 who received the YFV17D yellow fever vaccine. The chain joins TRBV5-1 to TRBJ2-5; no definite D call. Sequences were derived from PBMCs, sampled 5 days after the yellow fever booster vaccination. CDR3 protein: CASSLMSVETQYF. The CDR3 bases are TGCGCCAGCAGCTTAATGAGCGTCGAGACCCAGTACTTC. The whole variable domain, remainder taken from reference TRBV5-1 and TRBJ2-5, is KAGVTQTPRYLIKTRGQQVTLSCSPISGHRSVSWYQQTPGQGLQFLFEYFSETQRNKGNFPGRFSGRQFSNSRSEMNVSTLELGDSALYLCASSLMSVETQYFGPGTRLLVL.